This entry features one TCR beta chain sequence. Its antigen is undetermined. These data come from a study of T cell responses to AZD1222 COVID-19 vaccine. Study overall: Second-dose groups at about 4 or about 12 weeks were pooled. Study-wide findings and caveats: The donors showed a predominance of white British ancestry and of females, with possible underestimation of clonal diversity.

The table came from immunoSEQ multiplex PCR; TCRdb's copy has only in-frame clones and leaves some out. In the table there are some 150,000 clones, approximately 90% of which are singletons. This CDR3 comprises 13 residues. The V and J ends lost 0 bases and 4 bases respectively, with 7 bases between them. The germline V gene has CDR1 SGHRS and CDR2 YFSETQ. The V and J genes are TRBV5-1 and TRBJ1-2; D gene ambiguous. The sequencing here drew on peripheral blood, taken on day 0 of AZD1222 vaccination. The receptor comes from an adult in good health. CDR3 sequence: CASSLGKSYGYTF. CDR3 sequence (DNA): TGCGCCAGCAGCTTGGGCAAAAGCTATGGCTACACCTTC.